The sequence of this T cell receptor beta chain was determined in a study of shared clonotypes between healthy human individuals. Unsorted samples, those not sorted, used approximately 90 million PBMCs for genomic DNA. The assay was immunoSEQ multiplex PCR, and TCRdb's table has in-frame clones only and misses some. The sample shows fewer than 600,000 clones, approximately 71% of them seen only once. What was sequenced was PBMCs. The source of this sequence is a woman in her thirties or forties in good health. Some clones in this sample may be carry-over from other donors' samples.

The CDR3 loop is CASSWSPTLGQPQHF. The CDR3 DNA reads TGTGCCAGCAGCTGGTCCCCCACCTTGGGGCAGCCCCAGCATTTT. The V and J genes are TRBV5-5 and TRBJ1-5; the D is unclear. Trimming stripped 3 bases from V and 7 bases from J, with 17 bases between. The CDR3 totals 15 residues. Germline assignment: CDR1 SGHKS and CDR2 YYEKEE (reference sequence).